The clone carrying this TCR beta chain was found many times. Its antigen is currently unknown. Construction of TCR beta libraries was performed using quantitative 5'-RACE with molecular barcodes. TCRdb itself ran the 5' RACE reads through MiXCR, one entry per CDR3 protein. The sample records some 130,000 distinct CDR3 sequences, around 6.6% being singletons. This record belongs to a study of CD8 T cells in ankylosing spondylitis. This CDR3 has 12 residues. Germline V gene sequence: CDR1 SGDLS, CDR2 YYNGEE. V was shortened by 1 base and J by 5 bases, with 5 bases between the two germline ends. Study results and limitations: Certain motif variants had earlier appeared in reactive arthritis synovial fluid and blood. Within matched ankylosing spondylitis synovial fluid, disease-linked clones were reportedly significantly enriched. Blood of patients with ankylosing spondylitis appeared to be characterized by a TCR beta motif of eight highly homologous variants.

The origin of this receptor is a female donor with ankylosing spondylitis or in good health (not recorded which). The rearrangement joins TRBV9 to TRBJ2-3; D is uncertain. Sample: blood, either unsorted or a sorted T cell fraction (not recorded which). The CDR3: CASSVWEDTQYF. CDR3 coding DNA: TGTGCCAGCAGCGTATGGGAAGATACGCAGTATTTT.